Each of the 12 T cell receptor beta chains below was sequenced from the same sample in a study of blood T cell repertoires in COVID-19. Some clones are missing from TCRdb's copy, which holds only in-frame ones; the method was immunoSEQ multiplex PCR. The sample has about 230,000 clones; around 84% are singletons. Input material: peripheral blood. Receptors originate from a man in his forties who had recovered from COVID-19.

The J gene is TRBJ2-7, the V gene TRBV5-1; D gene unclear. The CDR3 totals 12 residues. V gave up 4 bases and J gave up 5 bases, with 10 bases separating them. Germline V CDR1 and CDR2: SGHRS, YFSETQ. The CDR3 coding sequence is TGCGCCAGCAGCCCCGGTTTGAACGAGCAGTACTTC. It codes for CASSPGLNEQYF.

The chain links TRBV10-3 to TRBJ2-7, with 10 positions matching TRBD1. The V gene end was trimmed by 4 bases and the J gene end by 5 bases; junction bases not matched to a gene: 5. The germline CDR1 and CDR2 sequences are ENHRY and SYGVKD. The CDR3 consists of 14 residues. CDR3 loop: CAISVGDRGDEQYF. CDR3 bases: TGTGCCATCAGTGTAGGGGACAGGGGAGACGAGCAGTACTTC.

J is TRBJ2-3 and V is TRBV3-1 (or the pseudogene TRBV3-2); D is possibly TRBD2 (6 bases). V lost 0 bases to trimming and J lost 8 bases, with 15 bases between them. Germline V lookup: CDR1 LGHDT, CDR2 YNNKEL (reference sequence). This CDR3 region has 15 residues. CDR3 coding DNA: TGTGCCAGCAGCCAAGAGGGACTGATGGTCGGTACGCAGTATTTT. It specifies CASSQEGLMVGTQYF.

The chain combines TRBV19 with TRBJ1-2, with D perhaps TRBD1 (6 bases). This CDR3 is 15 amino acids long. CDR1 and CDR2 from the germline V gene are LNHDA and SQIVND (reference sequence). Trimming cost V 3 bases and J 1 base, with 12 bases left between them. The CDR3 is CASSMAGTNNYGYTF. In DNA form, the CDR3 reads TGTGCCAGTAGTATGGCCGGGACAAATAACTATGGCTACACCTTC.

V gene TRBV2 combines with J gene TRBJ2-3; 8 nucleotides agree with TRBD2. The CDR3 runs to 15 residues. Germline V gene lookup returns CDR1 SNHLY and CDR2 FYNNEI. Unmatched junction bases numbered 6, after V lost 4 bases and J lost 3 bases. The CDR3, as DNA: TGTGCCAGCAGTGTATCGCGGGGGGATACAGATACGCAGTATTTT. Residues: CASSVSRGDTDTQYF.

In DNA, the CDR3 is TGTGCCAGTAGTATATCGAGGGACTACACAGATACGCAGTATTTT. This encodes CASSISRDYTDTQYF. The V and J genes are TRBV19 and TRBJ2-3; TRBD2 matches 7 bases. Trimming cost V 2 bases and J 2 bases; bases outside gene matches: 4. CDR1 and CDR2 from the germline V gene are LNHDA and SQIVND (reference sequence). The CDR3 is 15 residues long. Variable domain in full (rest from reference TRBV19 and TRBJ2-3): DGGITQSPKYLFRKEGQNVTLSCEQNLNHDAMYWYRQDPGQGLRLIYYSQIVNDFQKGDIAEGYSVSREKKESFPLTVTSAQKNPTAFYLCASSISRDYTDTQYFGPGTRLTVL.

The J gene is TRBJ2-2, the V gene TRBV7-6; TRBD2 matches 7 bases. The CDR3 runs to 18 residues. With V trimmed by 5 bases and J by 1 base, 13 bases remained unmatched. Looked up from germline, CDR1 is SGHVS and CDR2 is FNYEAQ. The CDR3 DNA follows: TGTGCCAGCAGCCTCGGACACCTAGCGGACCTGAACACCGGGGAGCTGTTTTTT. Protein product: CASSLGHLADLNTGELFF.

In DNA form, the CDR3 reads TGTGCCAGCACTAACGCGGGGAATATTCAGTACTTC. It codes for CASTNAGNIQYF. The V and J genes are TRBV6-5 and TRBJ2-4; tentative D call: TRBD2 (6 bases). The CDR3 contains 12 residues. CDR1 MNHEY and CDR2 SVGAGI come from the germline V gene. V was shortened by 7 bases and J by 10 bases, with 14 bases between the two germline ends.

The chain recombines TRBV6-2 or TRBV6-3 with TRBJ2-1, with a weak D call TRBD2 (7 bases). Looked up from germline, CDR1 is MNHEY and CDR2 is SVGEGT. Trimming removed 5 bases at V and 4 bases at J, with 18 bases between. The CDR3 runs 16 residues. The CDR3 sequence: CASSRPLGGAYNEQFF. CDR3 in DNA: TGTGCCAGCAGTAGGCCCTTGGGGGGGGCGTACAATGAGCAGTTCTTC.

The chain employs TRBV4-3 and TRBJ2-1; weak D call: TRBD2 (6 bases). Per the germline V gene, CDR1 is LGHNA and CDR2 is YSLEER. V lost 3 bases and J 0 bases, leaving 12 bases between the germline ends. This CDR3 comprises 16 residues. CDR3 loop: CASSQALASSYNEQFF. In DNA, the CDR3 is TGCGCCAGCAGCCAGGCTCTAGCGAGCTCCTACAATGAGCAGTTCTTC.

The chain uses TRBV29-1 and TRBJ1-2; possible D gene TRBD1, 6 bases. The V gene lost 6 bases and the J gene lost 5 bases, with 19 bases spanning the gap. The CDR3 covers 14 residues. The germline gives CDR1 SQVTM, CDR2 ANQGSEA. The chain's CDR3 is CSVGGAWPTYGYTF. CDR3 in DNA: TGCAGCGTCGGGGGGGCTTGGCCGACATATGGCTACACCTTC. Supplemented by reference TRBV29-1 and TRBJ1-2, the full variable domain reads SAVISQKPSRDICQRGTSLTIQCQVDSQVTMMFWYRQQPGQSLTLIATANQGSEATYESGFVIDKFPISRPNLTFSTLTVSNMSPEDSSIYLCSVGGAWPTYGYTFGSGTRLTVV.

The chain is built from TRBV9 and TRBJ1-1, with D tentatively TRBD1 (6 bases). Germline loops: CDR1 SGDLS, CDR2 YYNGEE. V was clipped by 0 bases and J by 10 bases, with 16 bases between them. The CDR3 extends over 14 amino acids. The CDR3 sequence is CASSVGPLAQGAFF. CDR3 coding DNA: TGTGCCAGCAGCGTAGGTCCCCTTGCACAGGGAGCTTTCTTT. The whole variable domain, remainder taken from reference TRBV9 and TRBJ1-1, is DSGVTQTPKHLITATGQRVTLRCSPRSGDLSVYWYQQSLDQGLQFLIQYYNGEERAKGNILERFSAQQFPDLHSELNLSSLELGDSALYFCASSVGPLAQGAFFGQGTRLTVV.